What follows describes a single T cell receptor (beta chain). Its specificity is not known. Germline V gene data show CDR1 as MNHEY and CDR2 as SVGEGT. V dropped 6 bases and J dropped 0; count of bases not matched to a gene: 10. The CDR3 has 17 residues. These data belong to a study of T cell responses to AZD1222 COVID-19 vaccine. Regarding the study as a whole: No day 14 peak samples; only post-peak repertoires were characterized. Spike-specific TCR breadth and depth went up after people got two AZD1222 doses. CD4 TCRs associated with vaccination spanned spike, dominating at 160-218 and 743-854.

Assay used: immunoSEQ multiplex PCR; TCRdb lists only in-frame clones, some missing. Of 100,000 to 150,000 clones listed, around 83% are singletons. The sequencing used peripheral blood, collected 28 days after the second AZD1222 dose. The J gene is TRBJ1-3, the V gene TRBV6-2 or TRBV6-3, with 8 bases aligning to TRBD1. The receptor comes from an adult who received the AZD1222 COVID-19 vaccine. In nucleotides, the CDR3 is TGTGCCAGCAGCCCTGGACAGGGCTTTTACTCTGGAAACACCATATATTTT. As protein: CASSPGQGFYSGNTIYF.